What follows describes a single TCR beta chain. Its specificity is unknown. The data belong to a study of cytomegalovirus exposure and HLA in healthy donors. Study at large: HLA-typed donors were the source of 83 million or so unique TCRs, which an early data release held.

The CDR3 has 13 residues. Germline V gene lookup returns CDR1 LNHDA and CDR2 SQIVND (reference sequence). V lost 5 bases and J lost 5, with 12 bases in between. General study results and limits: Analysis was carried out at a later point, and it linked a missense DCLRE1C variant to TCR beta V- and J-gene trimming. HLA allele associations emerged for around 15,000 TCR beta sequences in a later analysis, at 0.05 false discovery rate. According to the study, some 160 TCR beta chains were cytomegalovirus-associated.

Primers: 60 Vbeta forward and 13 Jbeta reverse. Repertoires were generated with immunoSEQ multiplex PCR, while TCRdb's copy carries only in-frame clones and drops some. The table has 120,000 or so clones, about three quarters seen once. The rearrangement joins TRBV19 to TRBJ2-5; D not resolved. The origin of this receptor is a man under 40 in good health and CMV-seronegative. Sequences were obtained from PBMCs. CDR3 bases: TGTGCCAGTAGTCTGGGCCATGGGGAGACCCAGTACTTC. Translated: CASSLGHGETQYF. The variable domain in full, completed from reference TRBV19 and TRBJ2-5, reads DGGITQSPKYLFRKEGQNVTLSCEQNLNHDAMYWYRQDPGQGLRLIYYSQIVNDFQKGDIAEGYSVSREKKESFPLTVTSAQKNPTAFYLCASSLGHGETQYFGPGTRLLVL.